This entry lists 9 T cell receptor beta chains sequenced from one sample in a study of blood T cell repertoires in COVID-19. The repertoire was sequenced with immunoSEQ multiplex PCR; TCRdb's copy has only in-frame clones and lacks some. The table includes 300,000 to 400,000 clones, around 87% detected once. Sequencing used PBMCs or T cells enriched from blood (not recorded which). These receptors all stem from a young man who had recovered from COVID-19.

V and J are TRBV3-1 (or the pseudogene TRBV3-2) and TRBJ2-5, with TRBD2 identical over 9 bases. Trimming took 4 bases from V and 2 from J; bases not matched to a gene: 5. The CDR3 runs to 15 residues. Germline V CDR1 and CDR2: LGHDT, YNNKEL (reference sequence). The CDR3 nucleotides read TGTGCCAGCAGCCTTGGGGCGGGGGGGCAAGAGACCCAGTACTTC. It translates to CASSLGAGGQETQYF.

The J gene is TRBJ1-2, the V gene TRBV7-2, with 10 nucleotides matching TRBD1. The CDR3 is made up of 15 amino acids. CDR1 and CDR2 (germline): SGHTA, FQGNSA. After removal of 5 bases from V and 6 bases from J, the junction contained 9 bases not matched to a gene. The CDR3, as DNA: TGTGCCAGCAGCAGGGACAGGGGTCGTGAAAATGGCTACACCTTC. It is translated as CASSRDRGRENGYTF.

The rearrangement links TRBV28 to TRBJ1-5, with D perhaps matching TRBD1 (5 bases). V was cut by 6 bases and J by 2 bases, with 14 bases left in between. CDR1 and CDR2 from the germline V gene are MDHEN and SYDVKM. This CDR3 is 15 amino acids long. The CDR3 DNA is TGTGCCAGCAGACCAGGGTTTTGGGGCAATCAGCCCCAGCATTTT. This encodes CASRPGFWGNQPQHF. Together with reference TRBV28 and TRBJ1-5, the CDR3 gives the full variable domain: DVKVTQSSRYLVKRTGEKVFLECVQDMDHENMFWYRQDPGLGLRLIYFSYDVKMKEKGDIPEGYSVSREKKERFSLILESASTNQTSMYLCASRPGFWGNQPQHFGDGTRLSIL.

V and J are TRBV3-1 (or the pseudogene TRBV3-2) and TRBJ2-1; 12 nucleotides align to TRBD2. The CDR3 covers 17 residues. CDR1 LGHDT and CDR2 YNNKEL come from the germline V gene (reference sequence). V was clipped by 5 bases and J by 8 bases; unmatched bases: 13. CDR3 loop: CASSDIRLAGVQDEQFF. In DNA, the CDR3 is TGTGCCAGCAGCGATATCCGACTAGCGGGAGTGCAAGATGAGCAGTTCTTC.

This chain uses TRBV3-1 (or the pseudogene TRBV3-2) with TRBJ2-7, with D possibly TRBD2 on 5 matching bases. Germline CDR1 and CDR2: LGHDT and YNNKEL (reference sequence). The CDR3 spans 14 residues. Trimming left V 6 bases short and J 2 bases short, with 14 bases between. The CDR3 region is CASSQNSGPYEQYF. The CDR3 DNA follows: TGTGCCAGCAGTCAGAACAGCGGTCCCTACGAGCAGTACTTC.

The CDR3 DNA sequence: TGTGCCAGTAGTATCGGTGTAGGGGCTAGCGGTGAAGCTTTCTTT. Its protein is CASSIGVGASGEAFF. The V call is TRBV19, the J call TRBJ1-1; perhaps TRBD1 as D (5 bases). Germline CDR1 is LNHDA and CDR2 is SQIVND (reference sequence). There are 15 residues in the CDR3. V dropped 3 bases and J dropped 7 bases, with 18 bases sitting between them.

The CDR3 coding sequence is TGTGCCAGCCAACAAAACGGGGGGGCCTACGAGCAGTACTTC. This gives the protein CASQQNGGAYEQYF. J is TRBJ2-7 and V is TRBV28, with 8 nucleotides matching TRBD2. CDR1 and CDR2 from the germline V gene are MDHEN and SYDVKM. J gave up 2 bases and V 8 bases, and 8 bases lay outside the gene matches. This CDR3 is built from 14 residues. The complete variable domain, with remaining parts taken from reference TRBV28 and TRBJ2-7, reads DVKVTQSSRYLVKRTGEKVFLECVQDMDHENMFWYRQDPGLGLRLIYFSYDVKMKEKGDIPEGYSVSREKKERFSLILESASTNQTSMYLCASQQNGGAYEQYFGPGTRLTVT.

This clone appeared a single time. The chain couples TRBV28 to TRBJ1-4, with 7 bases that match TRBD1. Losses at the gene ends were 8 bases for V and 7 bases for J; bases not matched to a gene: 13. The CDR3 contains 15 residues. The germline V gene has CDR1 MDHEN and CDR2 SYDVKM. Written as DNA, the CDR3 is TGTGCCAGCTCCCGACCGACAGGGAAGACTGAAAAACTGTTTTTT. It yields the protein CASSRPTGKTEKLFF.

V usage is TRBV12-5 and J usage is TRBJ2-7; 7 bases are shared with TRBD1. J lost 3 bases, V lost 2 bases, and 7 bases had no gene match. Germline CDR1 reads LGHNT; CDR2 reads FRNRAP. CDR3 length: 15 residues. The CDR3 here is CASGLSYRGHYEQYF. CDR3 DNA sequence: TGTGCTAGTGGTTTGTCTTATAGGGGGCACTACGAGCAGTACTTC.